This entry lists 17 T cell receptor beta chains sequenced from one sample in a study of blood T cells in healthy people across ages. Next came a second PCR, run for about 6 to 12 cycles, which used a sample-barcoded 5' primer along with a J-beta primer mix. TCRdb re-called the 5' RACE reads through MiXCR, storing one row per CDR3 protein. The sample consists of more than 800,000 distinct CDR3 sequences, 29% of them appearing once. Material for sequencing was blood. The receptor set was obtained from a woman over 75 in good health.

There are many counts of this clonotype. The chain combines TRBV7-2 with TRBJ2-3; possibly TRBD1 for D (5 bases). The germline CDR1 and CDR2 sequences are SGHTA and FQGNSA. This CDR3 spans 14 amino acids. V shed 0 bases and J shed 4 bases, with 8 bases lying between them. CDR3 protein: CASSLAGAADTQYF. DNA of the CDR3: TGTGCCAGCAGCTTAGCAGGGGCGGCAGATACGCAGTATTTT.

As regards this clonotype: This may be a read error, as it is one base from a much larger clone. The chain couples TRBV7-2 to TRBJ2-6; D possibly uses TRBD1 or TRBD2 (6 bases each). Germline V gene sequence: CDR1 SGHTA, CDR2 FQGNSA. The CDR3 runs to 16 residues. The CDR3 DNA follows: TGTGCCAGCAGCTTAGCGTCACAGGGCGGGGCCAACGTCCCGACTTTC. It encodes CASSLASQGGANVPTF.

This clonotype was picked up many times. The rearrangement joins TRBV6-5 to TRBJ2-3, with D possibly being TRBD2 (5 bases). The CDR3 loop spans 16 amino acids. V lost 2 bases, J lost 2 bases, and 14 bases lay in between. CDR1 is MNHEY, CDR2 SVGAGI, per germline. CDR3 sequence: CASSYSSSSNTDTQYF. The CDR3 DNA reads as TGTGCCAGCAGTTACAGCTCGTCTAGCAACACAGATACGCAGTATTTT.

This clonotype was seen only once. The V gene is TRBV12-3 or TRBV12-4, the J gene TRBJ1-2, with 8 bases matching TRBD1. Trimming cost V 4 bases and J 0 bases; bases outside gene matches: 10. The CDR3 has 17 residues. CDR3 DNA: TGTGCCAGCAGTTATACCGGGACAGGACTAACTAACTATGGCTACACCTTC. Translation: CASSYTGTGLTNYGYTF.

V and J are TRBV15 and TRBJ2-1, with 7 nucleotides matching TRBD2. V lost 1 base to trimming and J lost 4 bases; unmatched junction nucleotides: 7. CDR1 and CDR2 from the germline V gene are LNHNV and YYDKDF (reference sequence). The CDR3 contains 16 residues. The CDR3 here is CATSRVEASGYNEQFF. DNA of the CDR3: TGTGCCACCAGCAGAGTCGAGGCTAGCGGTTACAATGAGCAGTTCTTC.

This clonotype was picked up a small number of times. The rearrangement uses TRBV7-2 and TRBJ2-2; D possibly uses TRBD1 or TRBD2 (5 bases each). The CDR3 runs to 15 residues. Trimming stripped 3 bases from V and 8 bases from J, with 16 bases between. Germline assignment: CDR1 SGHTA and CDR2 FQGNSA. In DNA form, the CDR3 reads TGTGCCAGCAGCTTGGGACGATTAGGGGCAGGGGAGCTGTTTTTT. Protein sequence: CASSLGRLGAGELFF.

This clonotype has a count of ten or more. V gene TRBV4-3 combines with J gene TRBJ2-7; 8 bases fit TRBD1. CDR1 is LGHNA and CDR2 is YSLEER in the germline V gene. CDR3 length: 14 amino acids. The trim removed 0 bases at V and 6 bases at J, leaving 4 bases unmatched. CDR3 region: CASSQDLTGAEQYF. The CDR3 DNA reads TGCGCCAGCAGCCAAGACTTGACAGGGGCCGAGCAGTACTTC.

This clonotype was picked up many times. The chain couples TRBV5-1 to TRBJ2-3, with D hard to call. V dropped 4 bases and J dropped 0 bases, with 12 bases sitting between them. Looked up from germline, CDR1 is SGHRS and CDR2 is YFSETQ. The CDR3 is 15 residues long. The chain's CDR3 is CASSPNVASTDTQYF. The CDR3 DNA follows: TGCGCCAGCAGCCCCAATGTGGCGAGCACAGATACGCAGTATTTT.

This clonotype occurred many times. The chain carries TRBV29-1 and TRBJ1-5; D not resolved. The CDR3 contains 11 residues. Deletions cut 2 bases from V and 7 bases from J, with 6 bases between. Germline V lookup: CDR1 SQVTM, CDR2 ANQGSEA. CDR3 bases: TGCAGCGTTGAACAGTGCCAGCCCCAGCATTTT. Its translation is CSVEQCQPQHF.

About this clonotype: Being one base from a much bigger clone, this may be a read error. CDR3 in amino acids: CASSLPQGNEQFF. CDR3 DNA sequence: TGTGCCAGCAGTTTACCCCAGGGCAATGAGCAGTTCTTC. The chain uses TRBV12-3 or TRBV12-4 and TRBJ2-1; weak D call: TRBD1 (5 bases). CDR3 length: 13 amino acids. Trimming removed 2 bases at V and 6 bases at J, with 8 bases between.

As for this clonotype: A read error may explain this, as a much larger clone is one base away. The V call is TRBV18, the J call TRBJ2-1; 11 bases fit TRBD2. The CDR3 runs 18 residues. Germline V gene sequence: CDR1 KGHSH, CDR2 LQKENI. The CDR3 is CASSPLASGGTSYDEQFF. Written as DNA, the CDR3 is TGTGCCAGCTCACCATTGGCTAGCGGGGGGACTTCCTACGATGAGCAGTTCTTC.

This clonotype has more than one count but fewer than ten. A read error is possible here, since a much larger clone lies one base away. The chain uses TRBV20-1 and TRBJ2-6; D may correspond to TRBD1 or TRBD2 (5 bases each). CDR3 length equals 13 residues. The germline gives CDR1 DFQATT, CDR2 SNEGSKA (reference sequence). The CDR3 loop is CSARGPGANVRTF. The CDR3 region has the DNA TGCAGTGCTAGGGGACCTGGGGCCAACGTCCGGACTTTC.

This clonotype has just one count. A much larger clone lies a single base off, so this may be a read error. In DNA, the CDR3 is TGCGCCAGCACGAATTTAGCGGGGGGGTACACAGATACGGAGTATTTT. Translation: CASTNLAGGYTDTEYF. The chain combines TRBV10-2 with TRBJ1-1, with a tentative D call TRBD1 (5 bases). CDR3 length: 16 residues. Per the germline V gene, CDR1 is WSHSY and CDR2 is SAAADI.

In its sample, this clonotype was seen many times. A much larger clone differs from this one at a single base, so this may be a read error. V and J are TRBV7-2 and TRBJ2-7; TRBD2 agrees at 9 bases. CDR3 size: 15 residues. The trim removed 3 bases at V and 7 bases at J, leaving 10 bases unmatched. Germline V gene data show CDR1 as SGHTA and CDR2 as FQGNSA. The CDR3 DNA sequence: TGTGCCAGCAGCTTCTCCGGGACTAGCAGGAATGAGCAGTACTTC. It yields the protein CASSFSGTSRNEQYF. Combining the CDR3 with reference TRBV7-2 and TRBJ2-7 gives the whole variable domain GAGVSQSPSNKVTEKGKDVELRCDPISGHTALYWYRQSLGQGLEFLIYFQGNSAPDKSGLPSDRFSAERTGGSVSTLTIQRTQQEDSAVYLCASSFSGTSRNEQYFGPGTRLTVT.

This clonotype appeared a few times. This sequence joins TRBV6-2 or TRBV6-3 and TRBJ2-1; D may be TRBD1 or TRBD2 (7 bases each). The CDR3 contains 16 residues. V lost 3 bases, J lost 6 bases, and 18 bases lay in between. Germline loops: CDR1 MNHEY, CDR2 SVGEGT. The CDR3 here is CASSYLAEGAGNEQFF. The CDR3 bases are TGTGCCAGCAGTTATCTAGCGGAGGGGGCTGGCAATGAGCAGTTCTTC.

This clonotype came up many times. The chain joins TRBV6-2 or TRBV6-3 to TRBJ1-6; the D is unclear. CDR1 MNHEY and CDR2 SVGEGT come from the germline V gene. CDR3 size: 12 residues. V lost 2 bases to trimming and J lost 9 bases, with 5 bases between them. As DNA, the CDR3 is TGTGCCAGCAGTTACGAGTTTTCACCCCTCCACTTT. It specifies CASSYEFSPLHF.

This clonotype was observed a few times. The chain links TRBV25-1 to TRBJ2-3; D not resolved. CDR1 is MGHDK and CDR2 is SYGVNS in the germline V gene. The CDR3 runs to 14 residues. V gave up 4 bases and J gave up 2 bases, with 10 bases separating them. Here the CDR3 reads CASSGSDFTDTQYF. In DNA, the CDR3 is TGTGCCAGCAGTGGATCAGACTTCACAGATACGCAGTATTTT.